This T cell receptor beta chain was sequenced during a study of blood T cell repertoires in COVID-19. At the level of the study: Sources were T cells, B-cell-depleted T cells, or PBMCs; the material itself was cDNA or gDNA.

Seattle participants joined during active infection and were tracked over time. As originally analysed: Nucleated cell counts were estimated from reference gene primer amplification. Sequencing used immunoSEQ multiplex PCR; TCRdb keeps in-frame clones, though not all of them. The DNA gave D and trimming, while V, J and clone size come from that table. Of around 370,000 clones listed, about nine tenths are singletons. Sequenced: peripheral blood. The receptor's source is a woman aged 65 to 85 with COVID-19, enrolled during active disease.

CDR3 nucleotide sequence: TGTGCCAGCAGCAGTGGGCCTATAGATACGCAGTATTTT. Translation gives CASSSGPIDTQYF. The chain has TRBV11-2 and TRBJ2-3; D ambiguous. There are 13 residues in the CDR3. Trimming cost V 5 bases and J 5 bases, with 11 bases left between them. The germline CDR1 and CDR2 sequences are SGHAT and FQNNGV.